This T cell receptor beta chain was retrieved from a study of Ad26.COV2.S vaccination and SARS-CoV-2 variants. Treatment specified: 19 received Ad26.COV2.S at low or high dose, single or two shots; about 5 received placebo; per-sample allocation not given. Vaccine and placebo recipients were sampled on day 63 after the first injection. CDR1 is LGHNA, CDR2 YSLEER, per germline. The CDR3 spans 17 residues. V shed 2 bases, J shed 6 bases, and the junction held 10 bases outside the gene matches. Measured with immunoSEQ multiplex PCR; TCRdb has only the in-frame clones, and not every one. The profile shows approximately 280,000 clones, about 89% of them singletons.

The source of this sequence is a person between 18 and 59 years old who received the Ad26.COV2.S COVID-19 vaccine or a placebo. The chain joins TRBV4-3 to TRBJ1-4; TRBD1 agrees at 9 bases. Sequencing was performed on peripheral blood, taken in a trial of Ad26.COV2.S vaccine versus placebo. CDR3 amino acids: CASSQPQGAGSYEKLFF. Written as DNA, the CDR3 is TGCGCCAGCAGCCAACCACAGGGGGCCGGCTCCTATGAAAAACTGTTTTTT.